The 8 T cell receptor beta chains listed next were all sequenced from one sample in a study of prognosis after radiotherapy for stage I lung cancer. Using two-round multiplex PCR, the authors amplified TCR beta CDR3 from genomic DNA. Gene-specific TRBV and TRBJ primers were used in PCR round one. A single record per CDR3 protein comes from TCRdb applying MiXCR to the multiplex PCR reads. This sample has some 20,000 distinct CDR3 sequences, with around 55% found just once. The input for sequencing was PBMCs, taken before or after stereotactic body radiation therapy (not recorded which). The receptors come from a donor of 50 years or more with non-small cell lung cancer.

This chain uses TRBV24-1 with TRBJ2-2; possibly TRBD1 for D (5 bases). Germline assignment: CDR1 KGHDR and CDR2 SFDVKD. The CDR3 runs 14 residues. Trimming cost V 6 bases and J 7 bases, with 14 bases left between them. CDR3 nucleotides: TGTGCCACCAGTCCGACAGAAAGGGACGGGGAGCTGTTTTTT. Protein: CATSPTERDGELFF.

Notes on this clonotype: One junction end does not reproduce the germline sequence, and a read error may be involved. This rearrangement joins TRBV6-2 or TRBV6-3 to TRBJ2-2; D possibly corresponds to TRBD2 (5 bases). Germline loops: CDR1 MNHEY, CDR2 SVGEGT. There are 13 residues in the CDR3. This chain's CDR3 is CASRPENTGELLF. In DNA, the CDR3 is TGTGCCAGCAGACCAGAGAACACCGGGGAGCTGCTTTTT.

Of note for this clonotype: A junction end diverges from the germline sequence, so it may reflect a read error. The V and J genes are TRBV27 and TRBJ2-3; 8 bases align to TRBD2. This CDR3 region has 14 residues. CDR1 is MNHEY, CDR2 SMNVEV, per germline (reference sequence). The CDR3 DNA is TGTGCCAGCAGTTCCCGCGGTAGCGGGGACACGCGGTATTTT. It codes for CASSSRGSGDTRYF.

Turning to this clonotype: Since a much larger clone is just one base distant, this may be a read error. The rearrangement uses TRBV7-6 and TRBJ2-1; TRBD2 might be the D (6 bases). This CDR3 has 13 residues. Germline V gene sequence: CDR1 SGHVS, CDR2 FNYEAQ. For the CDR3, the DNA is TGTGCCAGCGGCTTGGCTAGCGCAGAAGAGCAGTTCTTC. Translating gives CASGLASAEEQFF.

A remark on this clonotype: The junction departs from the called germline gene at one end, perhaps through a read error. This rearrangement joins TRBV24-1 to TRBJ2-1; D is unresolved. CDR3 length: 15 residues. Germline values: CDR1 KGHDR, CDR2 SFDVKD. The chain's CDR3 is CASSLVRVSYNEQFF. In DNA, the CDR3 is TGTGCCAGCAGTTTGGTTCGGGTGTCCTACAATGAGCAGTTCTTC.

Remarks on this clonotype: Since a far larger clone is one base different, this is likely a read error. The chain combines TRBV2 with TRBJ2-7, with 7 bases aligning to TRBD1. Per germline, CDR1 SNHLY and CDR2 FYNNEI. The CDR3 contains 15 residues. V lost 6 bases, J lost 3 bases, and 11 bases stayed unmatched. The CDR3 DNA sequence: TGTGCCAGCAGCCAGACCAGGGGGAAGGTCTACGAGCAGTACTTC. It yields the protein CASSQTRGKVYEQYF.

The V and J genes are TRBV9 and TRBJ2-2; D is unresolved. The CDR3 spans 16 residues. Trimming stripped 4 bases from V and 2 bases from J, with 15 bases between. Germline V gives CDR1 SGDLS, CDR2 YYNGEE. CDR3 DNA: TGTGCCAGCAGCTTGAACGACGAATCAAACACCGGGGAGCTGTTTTTT. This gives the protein CASSLNDESNTGELFF.

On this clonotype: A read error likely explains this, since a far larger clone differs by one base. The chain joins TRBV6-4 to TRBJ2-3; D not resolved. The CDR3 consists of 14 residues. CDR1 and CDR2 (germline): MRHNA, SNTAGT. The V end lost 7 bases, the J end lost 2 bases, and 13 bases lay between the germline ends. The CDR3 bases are TGTGCCAGCACTATAGTACACTCCACAGATACGCAGTATTTT. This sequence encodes CASTIVHSTDTQYF.